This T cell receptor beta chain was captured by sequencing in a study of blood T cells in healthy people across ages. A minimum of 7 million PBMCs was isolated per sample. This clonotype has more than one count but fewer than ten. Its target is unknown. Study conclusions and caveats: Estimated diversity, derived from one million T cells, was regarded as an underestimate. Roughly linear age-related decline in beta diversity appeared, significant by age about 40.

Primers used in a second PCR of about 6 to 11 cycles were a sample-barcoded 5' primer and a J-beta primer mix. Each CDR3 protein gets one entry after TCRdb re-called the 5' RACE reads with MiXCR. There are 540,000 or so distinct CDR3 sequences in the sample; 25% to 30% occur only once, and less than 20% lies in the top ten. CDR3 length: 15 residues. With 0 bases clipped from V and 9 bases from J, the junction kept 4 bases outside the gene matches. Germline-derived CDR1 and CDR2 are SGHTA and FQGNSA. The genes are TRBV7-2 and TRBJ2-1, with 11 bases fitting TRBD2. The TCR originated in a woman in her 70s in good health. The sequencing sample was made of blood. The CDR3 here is CASSLALAGGFEQFF. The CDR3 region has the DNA TGTGCCAGCAGCTTAGCCCTAGCGGGGGGATTTGAGCAGTTCTTC.